The subject of this entry is one T cell receptor beta chain. This entry is derived from a study of PD-1 blockade in classical Hodgkin lymphoma. Relapse was seen in all patients after autologous stem cell transplantation, and brentuximab vedotin exposure was variable. Method: immunoSEQ multiplex PCR; TCRdb's copy keeps in-frame clones and lacks some. The sample lists tens of thousands of clones; 90% were seen once. This CDR3 is built from 14 residues. V was clipped by 6 bases and J by 5 bases, with 16 bases between them. CDR1 is KGHSH, CDR2 LQKENI, per germline. The rearrangement links TRBV18 to TRBJ2-5; weak D call: TRBD2 (5 bases). The specimen comprised peripheral blood mononuclear cells (PBMCs), sampled at baseline. The sequence was collected from a human donor with classical Hodgkin lymphoma. CDR3 amino acids: CASSPDSGMETQYF. The CDR3 DNA sequence: TGTGCCAGCTCCCCGGACTCTGGGATGGAGACCCAGTACTTC. The full variable domain, rest sourced from reference TRBV18 and TRBJ2-5, is NAGVMQNPRHLVRRRGQEARLRCSPMKGHSHVYWYRQLPEEGLKFMVYLQKENIIDESGMPKERFSAEFPKEGPSILRIQQVVRGDSAAYFCASSPDSGMETQYFGPGTRLLVL.